The present entry profiles one TCR beta chain with its context. Its antigen remains unidentified. Amplification used 60 Vbeta primers and 13 Jbeta primers. Profiling relied on immunoSEQ multiplex PCR, and the TCRdb table lists in-frame clones only, not all of them. The repertoire has 150,000 or so clones, around 76% of them found once; the top ten carry over 2%. The sample is drawn from a study of cytomegalovirus exposure and HLA in healthy donors. Overall study findings and caveats: V- and J-gene trimming of TCR beta was linked (in a later analysis) to a missense DCLRE1C variant.

This CDR3 is built from 16 residues. Looked up from germline, CDR1 is GTSNPN and CDR2 is SVGIG (reference sequence). Trimming removed 0 bases from V and 5 bases from J, with 17 bases in between. The chain uses TRBV30 and TRBJ1-3, with D possibly being TRBD1 (5 bases). This receptor was obtained from a female donor in good health and CMV-seronegative. The specimen sequenced was PBMCs. The CDR3 DNA reads as TGTGCCTGGAGTGTACGGGACTTGGCTATCCGAAACACCATATATTTT. It is translated as CAWSVRDLAIRNTIYF.